This T cell receptor beta chain was sequenced in a study of breast tumors, draining lymph nodes, adjacent tissues. Overall study findings and caveats: Most tumor T cells seemingly derive from lymph node, then expand in tumor. Tumor TCR diversity was below lymph nodes but above nontumor tissue.

Using its own MiXCR run on the multiplex PCR reads, TCRdb lists one record per CDR3 protein. The sample records tens of thousands of distinct CDR3 sequences, approximately 28% being singletons. Samples came from axillary lymph nodes draining the breast cancer. A word on this clonotype: Antigen specificity is unknown.

The CDR3 loop spans 16 amino acids. CDR1 and CDR2 (germline): MNHEY, SMNVEV (reference sequence). With V trimmed by 5 bases and J by 5 bases, 13 bases remained unmatched. The chain joins TRBV27 to TRBJ2-5; 8 bases are shared with TRBD1. The specimen sequenced was axillary lymph node tissue. The sequence was collected from a female donor with breast cancer. Some clones in this sample may be carry-over from other donors' samples. CDR3 bases: TGTGCCAGCAGTATAAAACGGACAGGGCACCCCGAGACCCAGTACTTC. This codes for CASSIKRTGHPETQYF.